This TCR beta chain was documented in a study of T cell responses to AZD1222 COVID-19 vaccine. The CDR3 consists of 14 residues. From germline, CDR1 is LNHDA and CDR2 SQIVND (reference sequence). Deletions cut 5 bases from V and 6 bases from J, with 16 bases between. Study-wide findings and caveats: There were vaccine-associated CD4 TCRs across spike, dominant at 160-218 and 743-854. Nearly half of spike-specific TCRs reportedly go after variant regions that carry no mutations. Only after the peak T cell response were repertoires sampled.

Libraries were prepared by immunoSEQ multiplex PCR; TCRdb keeps only in-frame clonotypes and omits some of them. The sample consists of about 170,000 clones, approximately 92% of them appearing once. About this clone: Antigen: not known.

This material consisted of peripheral blood, taken on day 0 of AZD1222 vaccination. This sequence joins TRBV19 and TRBJ1-1, with D tentatively TRBD1 (6 bases). The sequence came from an adult in good health. The CDR3 reads CASSLNTGLAEAFF. CDR3 sequence (DNA): TGTGCCAGTAGTCTAAACACAGGGTTGGCTGAAGCTTTCTTT. The complete variable domain, with remaining parts taken from reference TRBV19 and TRBJ1-1, reads DGGITQSPKYLFRKEGQNVTLSCEQNLNHDAMYWYRQDPGQGLRLIYYSQIVNDFQKGDIAEGYSVSREKKESFPLTVTSAQKNPTAFYLCASSLNTGLAEAFFGQGTRLTVV.